Following are 20 T cell receptor beta chains from one sample sequenced in a study of neurological immune-mediated disorders. TCRdb re-analysed the 5' RACE reads in MiXCR, keeping a single row per CDR3 protein. This sample has about 49,000 distinct CDR3 sequences; about 9.1% occur once, and the top ten carry 1.6%. Time point: longitudinal time-point 1 (baseline). The sequenced sample was PBMCs. These receptor sequences come from a woman in her thirties or forties in good health.

This clonotype was picked up many times. This chain connects TRBV5-1 to TRBJ2-7; D perhaps matches TRBD2 (7 bases). Deletions cut 0 bases from V and 2 bases from J, with 15 bases between. CDR3 length equals 16 residues. From germline, CDR1 is SGHRS and CDR2 YFSETQ. The CDR3: CASSLAFGGPTYEQYF. The CDR3 nucleotides are TGCGCCAGCAGCTTGGCTTTCGGGGGGCCGACCTACGAGCAGTACTTC.

This clonotype came up many times. This chain joins TRBV7-2 and TRBJ2-7; either TRBD1 or TRBD2 may fit D (6 bases each). Germline CDR1 SGHTA, CDR2 FQGNSA. The CDR3 sequence is 13 residues long. V lost 1 base and J 5 bases, leaving 9 bases between the germline ends. Here the CDR3 DNA reads TGTGCCAGCAGCTTAGTGGGGGGCAACGAGCAGTACTTC. This translates into CASSLVGGNEQYF. Based on the CDR3 plus reference TRBV7-2 and TRBJ2-7, the full variable domain is GAGVSQSPSNKVTEKGKDVELRCDPISGHTALYWYRQSLGQGLEFLIYFQGNSAPDKSGLPSDRFSAERTGGSVSTLTIQRTQQEDSAVYLCASSLVGGNEQYFGPGTRLTVT.

This clonotype was observed at least ten times. Written as DNA, the CDR3 is TGTGCCAGCAGTCGGCGGGAAAGCGGCAATGAGCAGTTCTTC. As protein: CASSRRESGNEQFF. J is TRBJ2-1 and V is TRBV6-2 or TRBV6-3; maybe TRBD2 (6 bases). Per germline, CDR1 MNHEY and CDR2 SVGEGT. V was cut by 5 bases and J by 6 bases, with 14 bases left in between. This CDR3 is built from 14 residues.

In this sample, this clonotype turned up many times. Relative to the germline gene, one junction end is altered; a read error may explain this. The chain combines TRBV20-1 with TRBJ1-1, with a weak D call TRBD1 (6 bases). Germline assignment: CDR1 DFQATT and CDR2 SNEGSKA (reference sequence). The CDR3 runs 17 residues. The CDR3 spells CRARFPLGSTGYTEAFF. The CDR3 DNA is TGCAGGGCTAGGTTCCCCCTGGGTAGTACAGGGTACACTGAAGCTTTCTTT.

This clonotype was recorded many times. The rearrangement links TRBV7-3 to TRBJ2-3; 7 bases are a match to TRBD1. Germline V CDR1 and CDR2: SGHTA, FQGTGA. Unmatched junction bases numbered 9, after V lost 7 bases and J lost 2 bases. There are 15 residues in the CDR3. CDR3 nucleotide sequence: TGTGCCAGCAAGGAGACAGGGTGGTACACAGATACGCAGTATTTT. Translating gives CASKETGWYTDTQYF. Filled out from reference TRBV7-3 and TRBJ2-3, the complete variable domain reads GAGVSQTPSNKVTEKGKYVELRCDPISGHTALYWYRQSLGQGPEFLIYFQGTGAADDSGLPNDRFFAVRPEGSVSTLKIQRTERGDSAVYLCASKETGWYTDTQYFGPGTRLTVL.

This clonotype was seen ten or more times. The rearrangement links TRBV6-5 to TRBJ2-1, with 12 positions matching TRBD2. The J segment lost 4 bases and the V segment lost 6 bases, leaving 7 bases of the junction unmatched. CDR1 MNHEY and CDR2 SVGAGI come from the germline V gene. The CDR3 loop spans 16 amino acids. The CDR3 loop is CASRITGLAGYNEQFF. DNA for the CDR3: TGTGCCAGCAGAATAACCGGACTAGCGGGGTACAATGAGCAGTTCTTC.

At least ten counts were recorded for this clonotype. V and J are TRBV2 and TRBJ2-2, with 9 nucleotides matching TRBD2. The CDR3 length is 16 residues. The V gene end was trimmed by 5 bases and the J gene end by 1 base; junction bases not matched to a gene: 5. Germline V gives CDR1 SNHLY, CDR2 FYNNEI. The CDR3 reads CASSWGLALNTGELFF. CDR3 DNA: TGTGCCAGCAGTTGGGGACTAGCCTTGAACACCGGGGAGCTGTTTTTT.

This clonotype was picked up a small number of times. This chain links TRBV20-1 with TRBJ1-2, with D unresolved. V gave up 3 bases and J gave up 4 bases, with 12 bases separating them. The CDR3 spans 13 residues. Per germline, CDR1 DFQATT and CDR2 SNEGSKA (reference sequence). CDR3 sequence reads: CSASGSAIYGYTF. The CDR3 region has the DNA TGCAGTGCTAGCGGCTCAGCAATCTATGGCTACACCTTC.

This clonotype was picked up many times. J is TRBJ2-2 and V is TRBV5-1; D remains unclear. This CDR3 comprises 13 residues. The V end lost 5 bases, the J end lost 5 bases, and 10 bases lay between the germline ends. Germline CDR1 reads SGHRS; CDR2 reads YFSETQ. The CDR3 DNA reads as TGCGCCAGCAGTCCCTCTGATACCGGGGAGCTGTTTTTT. Amino acids: CASSPSDTGELFF.

This clonotype was counted at least ten times. J is TRBJ2-7 and V is TRBV12-3 or TRBV12-4; 7 bases are a match to TRBD1. V dropped 5 bases and J dropped 10; count of bases not matched to a gene: 11. CDR3 length: 13 amino acids. CDR3 protein: CASSILPGTEQYF. CDR3 nucleotides: TGTGCCAGCAGTATACTACCGGGGACAGAACAGTACTTC.

This clonotype was seen at least ten times. The chain couples TRBV20-1 to TRBJ2-7; D is uncertain. The V gene lost 0 bases and the J gene lost 2 bases, with 11 bases spanning the gap. In germline, CDR1 is DFQATT, CDR2 SNEGSKA (reference sequence). This CDR3 is built from 14 residues. CDR3 coding DNA: TGCAGTGCTAGAGATCCGGGCAGGACCTACGAGCAGTACTTC. It yields the protein CSARDPGRTYEQYF.

At least ten counts were recorded for this clonotype. The chain recombines TRBV5-5 with TRBJ2-6, with D possibly matching TRBD1 (6 bases). CDR1 and CDR2 (germline): SGHKS, YYEKEE (reference sequence). The CDR3 is 18 residues long. V was trimmed by 4 bases and J by 2 bases, leaving 19 bases between them. In DNA, the CDR3 is TGTGCCAGCAGCACCCGCCGGCCAGGGGATCCTGGGGCCAACGTCCTGACTTTC. As protein: CASSTRRPGDPGANVLTF.

This clonotype was observed at least ten times. The CDR3 loop is CASSAGQNYGYTF. CDR3 sequence (DNA): TGTGCCAGCAGCGCAGGACAGAACTATGGCTACACCTTC. The chain is built from TRBV7-2 and TRBJ1-2; D is perhaps TRBD1 (6 bases). Between the trimmed V and J ends, which lost 5 bases and 2 bases, there was a span of 9 bases. There are 13 residues in the CDR3. The germline V gene has CDR1 SGHTA and CDR2 FQGNSA.

This clonotype was counted many times. The DNA of the CDR3 is TGCGCCAGCAGCGGGGGACAGGGGAAGTATGGCTACACCTTC. Translating it yields CASSGGQGKYGYTF. This rearrangement joins TRBV5-1 to TRBJ1-2; 10 positions match TRBD1. The CDR3 contains 14 residues. The trim removed 4 bases at V and 5 bases at J, leaving 5 bases unmatched. Germline CDR1 SGHRS, CDR2 YFSETQ.

In this sample, this clonotype turned up many times. The chain employs TRBV4-1 and TRBJ1-4; D gene ambiguous. Germline CDR1 MGHRA, CDR2 YSYEKL. The CDR3 runs 14 residues. V shed 4 bases and J shed 5 bases, with 11 bases lying between them. DNA of the CDR3: TGCGCCAGCAGCCGATCCGGACCAAATGAAAAACTGTTTTTT. Amino acid sequence: CASSRSGPNEKLFF.

This clonotype appeared many times. This rearrangement joins TRBV7-3 to TRBJ2-7, with D unclear. Trimming took off 1 base at V and 5 bases at J, with 9 bases between the two ends. Germline loops: CDR1 SGHTA, CDR2 FQGTGA. This CDR3 region has 13 residues. The CDR3 spells CASSLIDSHEQYF. Written as DNA, the CDR3 is TGTGCCAGCAGCTTAATCGATTCCCACGAGCAGTACTTC.

This clonotype was detected ten times or more. The rearrangement links TRBV6-6 to TRBJ1-1, with a possible D match to TRBD1 (6 bases). Germline loops: CDR1 MNHNY, CDR2 SVGAGI (reference sequence). This CDR3 comprises 12 residues. The V gene lost 7 bases and the J gene lost 7 bases, with 13 bases spanning the gap. In DNA, the CDR3 is TGTGCCAGCACGGGGGCCAACCTTGAAGCTTTCTTT. This sequence encodes CASTGANLEAFF.

In its sample, this clonotype was seen many times. V gene TRBV18 combines with J gene TRBJ1-1; possibly TRBD1 for D (6 bases). CDR1 and CDR2 (germline): KGHSH, LQKENI. CDR3 length equals 12 residues. Trimming stripped 4 bases from V and 6 bases from J, with 9 bases between. CDR3 nucleotides: TGTGCCAGCTCACACAGGGTAGCTGAAGCTTTCTTT. Protein product: CASSHRVAEAFF.

This clonotype was counted ten times or more. This chain links TRBV5-4 with TRBJ2-1, with D tentatively TRBD1 (6 bases). The CDR3 spans 15 residues. V lost 8 bases and J lost 7, with 22 bases in between. CDR1 is SGHNT and CDR2 is YYREEE in the germline V gene (reference sequence). CDR3 sequence reads: CASERGGMKVNEQFF. The CDR3 DNA reads TGTGCCAGTGAGCGTGGGGGCATGAAGGTTAATGAGCAGTTCTTC. Using reference TRBV5-4 and TRBJ2-1 for the parts outside the CDR3, the full variable domain is ETGVTQSPTHLIKTRGQQVTLRCSSQSGHNTVSWYQQALGQGPQFIFQYYREEENGRGNFPPRFSGLQFPNYSSELNVNALELDDSALYLCASERGGMKVNEQFFGPGTRLTVL.

This clonotype was observed a handful of times. The V and J genes are TRBV9 and TRBJ2-5, with 8 positions matching TRBD2. V shed 0 bases, J shed 5 bases, and the junction held 6 bases outside the gene matches. Germline assignment: CDR1 SGDLS and CDR2 YYNGEE. The CDR3 consists of 15 residues. Here the CDR3 reads CASSVVGLAGETQYF. Here the CDR3 DNA reads TGTGCCAGCAGCGTAGTCGGTCTAGCGGGCGAGACCCAGTACTTC.